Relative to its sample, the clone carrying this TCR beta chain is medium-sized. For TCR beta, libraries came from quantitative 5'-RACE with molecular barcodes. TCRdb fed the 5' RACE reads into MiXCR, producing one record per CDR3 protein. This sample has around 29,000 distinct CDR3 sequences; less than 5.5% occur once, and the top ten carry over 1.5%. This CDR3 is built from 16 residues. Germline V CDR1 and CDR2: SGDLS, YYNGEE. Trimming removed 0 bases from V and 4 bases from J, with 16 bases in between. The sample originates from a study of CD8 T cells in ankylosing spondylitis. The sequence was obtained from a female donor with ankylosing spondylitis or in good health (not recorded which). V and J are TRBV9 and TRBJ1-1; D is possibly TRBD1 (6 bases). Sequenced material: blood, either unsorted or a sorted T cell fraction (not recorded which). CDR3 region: CASSVGAGEWGTEAFF. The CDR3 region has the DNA TGTGCCAGCAGCGTAGGGGCAGGGGAATGGGGCACTGAAGCTTTCTTT.